This entry describes one T cell receptor (beta chain). What it binds is not known. The entry originates in a study of T cells after yellow fever vaccination. General study points: Contaminants from the bulk population, in the form of abundant clonotypes, could be found in FACS-sorted repertoires. Clones from primary vaccination mostly reappeared after the booster (around 97% CD4, around 90% CD8).

TCRdb passed the 5' RACE reads through MiXCR, listing each CDR3 protein once. The table has 150,000 to 200,000 distinct CDR3 sequences, approximately 11% seen once. The V segment lost 1 base and the J segment 2 bases; nucleotides outside the gene matches: 4. The CDR3 is 17 amino acids. The germline gives CDR1 SGHAT, CDR2 FQNNGV. The chain is built from TRBV11-2 and TRBJ2-1, with 11 bases matching TRBD2. This receptor was taken from a man aged 18 to 29 who received the YFV17D yellow fever vaccine. This material consisted of CD8+ T cells sorted from PBMCs, taken 15 days after the yellow fever booster vaccination. CDR3: CASSLALGLAAYNEQFF. The CDR3 coding sequence is TGTGCCAGCAGCTTAGCCCTGGGACTAGCGGCCTACAATGAGCAGTTCTTC.